Reported below is one T cell receptor beta chain. Antigen unknown. The entry originates in a study of hypomethylating agent response in myelodysplastic syndrome. Study-wide context: TET2 mutation, the most common, occurred in about 45% of the 11 patients. Study results and limitations: Novel MDS antigen recognition by shared GLIPH2 clusters is possible but unvalidated. The cohort was small, with only about 10 patients analyzed.

Sequencing was performed with immunoSEQ multiplex PCR; in TCRdb, only in-frame clones are kept and a portion is missing. Of some 9,300 clones in the sample, about 83% were seen once. T-cell subsets were not sorted; bulk bone marrow was analyzed. This CDR3 is 17 amino acids long. Trimming removed 1 base at V and 1 base at J, with 14 bases between. The germline CDR1 and CDR2 sequences are MGHRA and YSYEKL. The origin of this receptor is a human donor with myelodysplastic syndrome. V usage is TRBV4-1 and J usage is TRBJ2-4; TRBD1 or TRBD2 may be the D gene (7 bases each). Sequences were derived from bone marrow, sampled before or after starting hypomethylating agent treatment for myelodysplastic syndrome (not recorded which). Written as DNA, the CDR3 is TGCGCCAGCAGCCAAGGGCAGGGGGAGGGGGCCAAAAACATTCAGTACTTC. It is translated as CASSQGQGEGAKNIQYF.